The 9 T cell receptor beta chains below were found in one sample sequenced in a study of spatial heterogeneity in lung cancer (dated by TCRdb to the late 2010s). What the time point label conveys for this sample: sample taken at primary tumor resection. These receptors lack a known antigen. The receptor library was made with 5' RACE. Sequencing instrument: NextSeq 500. TCRdb applied fastp at Q25 and MiXCR to the public reads, then kept only in-frame beta chains. Rows with a matching CDR3 protein are joined into one entry that keeps the most common DNA and genes. Recorded for this sample are 20,000 to 25,000 distinct CDR3 sequences; 8.8% of them occurred a single time. Around 7% of the sample goes to the ten largest clones. The paper as a whole reports these results and caveats: A correlation was observed between the number of expanded intratumoral alpha and beta TCRs and the tumor nonsynonymous mutation count.

The sample consisted of lung tumor tissue, taken at surgery. These receptors were collected from a male donor with early-stage non-small cell lung cancer.

This clonotype was picked up many times. The rearrangement links TRBV7-7 to TRBJ2-3; possibly TRBD1 for D (6 bases). Between the trimmed V and J ends, which lost 4 bases and 0 bases, there was a span of 8 bases. This CDR3 comprises 14 residues. Germline V CDR1 and CDR2: SSHAT, FNYEAQ (reference sequence). CDR3 DNA: TGTGCCAGCAGCTCCACAGGGAGCACAGATACGCAGTATTTT. It codes for CASSSTGSTDTQYF.

This clonotype was picked up many times. The chain employs TRBV7-6 and TRBJ2-1; no definite D call. The V end lost 1 base, the J end lost 9 bases, and 10 bases lay between the germline ends. From germline, CDR1 is SGHVS and CDR2 FNYEAQ. There are 13 residues in the CDR3. This chain's CDR3 is CASSLVGWAEQFF. CDR3 sequence (DNA): TGTGCCAGCAGCTTAGTAGGGTGGGCTGAGCAGTTCTTC.

The sample holds a few counts of this clonotype. This chain connects TRBV12-3 or TRBV12-4 to TRBJ2-5; D is possibly TRBD2 (5 bases). CDR3 length equals 12 residues. V lost 8 bases and J 4 bases, leaving 11 bases between the germline ends. The CDR3 region is CASRGPRETQYF. DNA of the CDR3: TGTGCCAGCCGCGGGCCCAGAGAGACCCAGTACTTC.

This clonotype appeared a few times. Sequence at one end of the junction differs from germline and may be a read error. The gene calls are TRBV7-9 and TRBJ2-7, with TRBD2 identical over 8 bases. The germline V gene encodes CDR1 SEHNR and CDR2 FQNEAQ (reference sequence). The CDR3 has 14 residues. The CDR3 sequence is CASSLAGPTYEQYF. Here the CDR3 DNA reads TGTGCCAGCAGCCTAGCGGGTCCTACCTACGAGCAGTACTTC.

At least ten counts were recorded for this clonotype. This chain links TRBV20-1 with TRBJ2-6, with TRBD1 matching over 10 bases. Germline assignment: CDR1 DFQATT and CDR2 SNEGSKA (reference sequence). V trimming: 1 base; J trimming: 0 bases; junction bases outside the gene matches: 6. This CDR3 has 18 amino acids. The CDR3 sequence: CSARGIRTGGSGANVLTF. The CDR3 DNA follows: TGCAGTGCTAGAGGGATTCGGACAGGGGGCTCTGGGGCCAACGTCCTGACTTTC.

This clonotype appeared many times. The chain combines TRBV4-3 with TRBJ2-1, with 12 bases matching TRBD2. CDR3 length: 16 residues. Germline loops: CDR1 LGHNA, CDR2 YSLEER. The trim removed 2 bases at V and 2 bases at J, leaving 1 base unmatched. CDR3 bases: TGCGCCAGCAGCCAACTAGCGGGAGGGCCCTACAATGAGCAGTTCTTC. Translated, it gives CASSQLAGGPYNEQFF.

This clonotype was detected only a few times. The chain recombines TRBV12-3 or TRBV12-4 with TRBJ1-6; the match to TRBD1 covers 7 bases. J was trimmed by 7 bases and V by 5 bases; bases with no gene match: 8. The CDR3 contains 15 residues. The CDR3 DNA sequence: TGTGCCAGCAGTCCTCGACAGGGCTTGAATTCACCCCTCCACTTT. Translated: CASSPRQGLNSPLHF.

The J gene is TRBJ1-1, the V gene TRBV20-1; D ambiguous. The CDR3 runs 13 residues. CDR1 and CDR2 (germline): DFQATT, SNEGSKA (reference sequence). The V end was cut by 2 bases, the J end by 1 base, with 8 bases between. CDR3 residues: CSARTTANTEAFF. The CDR3, as DNA: TGCAGTGCTAGAACTACGGCGAACACTGAAGCTTTCTTT.

As for this clonotype: This clone may be a read error of a much larger clone one base away. The V and J genes are TRBV27 and TRBJ1-5, with unresolved D. The CDR3 consists of 12 residues. Looked up from germline, CDR1 is MNHEY and CDR2 is SMNVEV (reference sequence). The V gene lost 8 bases and the J gene lost 2 bases, with 7 bases spanning the gap. CDR3 residues: CASGEGNQPQHF. Here the CDR3 DNA reads TGTGCCAGCGGGGAGGGCAATCAGCCCCAGCATTTT.